This TCR beta chain was documented in a study of shared clonotypes between healthy human individuals. This clone was found once. Profiling relied on immunoSEQ multiplex PCR, and the TCRdb table lists in-frame clones only, not all of them. The table lists about 1.5 million clones, roughly 96% of them singletons, with over 1% in the top ten. V lost 0 bases and J 6 bases, leaving 13 bases between the germline ends. Germline V lookup: CDR1 SGHNT, CDR2 YYREEE (reference sequence). This CDR3 spans 14 amino acids. The sample comprised naive CD4+ T cells sorted from blood. As to subset: CD45RA+ positively selected. This receptor was taken from a man aged 25 to 45 in good health. V and J are TRBV5-4 and TRBJ2-7; D might be TRBD2 (5 bases). DNA for the CDR3: TGTGCCAGCAGCTTGGACATGAGGGCCCTCGAGCAGTACTTC. It encodes CASSLDMRALEQYF.